The source of this T cell receptor beta chain is a study of T cells in Graves' hyperthyroidism and ophthalmopathy. Authors of the study amplified TCR beta CDR3 regions from RNA transcripts. First-round RT-PCR of the TCR CDR3 relied on the HTBI primer set. Using its own MiXCR run on the multiplex PCR reads, TCRdb lists one record per CDR3 protein. The sample holds 350,000 to 450,000 distinct CDR3 sequences, approximately 18% seen once. This clonotype has a count of ten or more. CDR1 is MNHEY, CDR2 SVGAGI, per germline. The ends were cut back, 0 bases at V and 6 bases at J, with 6 bases in the middle. The CDR3 has 13 residues.

The chain carries TRBV6-5 and TRBJ2-1, with D unresolved. The material sequenced was blood. This receptor was obtained from a woman aged 25-40 years with Graves' hyperthyroidism that later progressed to Graves' ophthalmopathy. The CDR3 is CASSYSELNEQFF. The CDR3 region has the DNA TGTGCCAGCAGTTACTCGGAGCTCAATGAGCAGTTCTTC.